The present TCR beta chain was sequenced within a study of tumor and adjacent non-tumor tissue in lung cancer. As for the study in general: The patients, 10 to 11 men and about five women, were roughly 30 to 80 with stage I to III disease. Whole-study results and caveats: TCR diversity was significantly greater in tumor than normal lung tissue.

The V gene end was trimmed by 4 bases and the J gene end by 3 bases; junction bases not matched to a gene: 5. This CDR3 comprises 14 residues. Germline assignment: CDR1 SGHRS and CDR2 YFSETQ. RNA was extracted from bulk tissue without any cell sorting. A modified ARM-PCR protocol with three rounds of nested PCR amplified TCRbeta. TCRdb reanalysed the multiplex PCR reads using MiXCR and keeps one entry per CDR3 protein. This table holds about 76,000 distinct CDR3 sequences, around 70% found once. A note on this clonotype: Its matching antigen is unknown.

This TCR came from an older woman with non-small cell lung cancer. Sequenced sample: lung tumor tissue. The chain is built from TRBV5-1 and TRBJ1-1; 8 positions match TRBD1. This CDR3 reads CASSVGTGDTEAFF. The CDR3 region has the DNA TGCGCCAGCAGCGTCGGGACAGGAGACACTGAAGCTTTCTTT.